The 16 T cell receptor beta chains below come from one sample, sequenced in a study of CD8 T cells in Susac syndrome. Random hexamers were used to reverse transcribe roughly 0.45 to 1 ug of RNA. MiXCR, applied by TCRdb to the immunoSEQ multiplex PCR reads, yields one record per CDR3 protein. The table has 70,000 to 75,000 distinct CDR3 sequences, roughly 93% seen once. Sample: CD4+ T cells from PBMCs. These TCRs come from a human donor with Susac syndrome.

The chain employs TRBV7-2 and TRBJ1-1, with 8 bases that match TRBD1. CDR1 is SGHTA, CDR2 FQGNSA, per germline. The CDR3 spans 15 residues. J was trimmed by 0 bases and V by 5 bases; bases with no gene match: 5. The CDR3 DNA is TGTGCCAGCAGCCCGAGGACAGGGCTGAACACTGAAGCTTTCTTT. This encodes CASSPRTGLNTEAFF.

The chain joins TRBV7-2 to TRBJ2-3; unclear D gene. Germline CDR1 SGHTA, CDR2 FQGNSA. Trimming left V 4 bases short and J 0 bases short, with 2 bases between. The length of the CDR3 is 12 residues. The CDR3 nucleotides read TGTGCCAGCAGCTCAAGCACAGATACGCAGTATTTT. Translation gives CASSSSTDTQYF.

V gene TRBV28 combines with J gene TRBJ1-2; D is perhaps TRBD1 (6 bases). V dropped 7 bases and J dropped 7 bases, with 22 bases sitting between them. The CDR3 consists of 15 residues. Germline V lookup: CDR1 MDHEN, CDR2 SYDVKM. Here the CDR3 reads CASTEGGRGISGYTF. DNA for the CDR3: TGTGCCAGCACCGAAGGGGGAAGGGGGATATCTGGCTACACCTTC.

CDR3 nucleotides: TGTGCCAGCAGCCCCATGTCTGGGATCAATGGGGAAGCTTTCTTT. Protein sequence: CASSPMSGINGEAFF. The V call is TRBV7-2, the J call TRBJ1-1, with D hard to call. This CDR3 has 15 amino acids. Trimming removed 5 bases at V and 8 bases at J, with 21 bases between. Germline V gene lookup returns CDR1 SGHTA and CDR2 FQGNSA. Full variable domain (missing parts from reference TRBV7-2 and TRBJ1-1): GAGVSQSPSNKVTEKGKDVELRCDPISGHTALYWYRQSLGQGLEFLIYFQGNSAPDKSGLPSDRFSAERTGGSVSTLTIQRTQQEDSAVYLCASSPMSGINGEAFFGQGTRLTVV.

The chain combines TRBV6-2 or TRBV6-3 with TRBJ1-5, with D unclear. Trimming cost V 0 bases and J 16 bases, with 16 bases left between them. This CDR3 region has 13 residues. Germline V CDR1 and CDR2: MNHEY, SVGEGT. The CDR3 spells CASSYSKSTPGHF. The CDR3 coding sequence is TGTGCCAGCAGTTACTCGAAATCCACCCCGGGACATTTT.

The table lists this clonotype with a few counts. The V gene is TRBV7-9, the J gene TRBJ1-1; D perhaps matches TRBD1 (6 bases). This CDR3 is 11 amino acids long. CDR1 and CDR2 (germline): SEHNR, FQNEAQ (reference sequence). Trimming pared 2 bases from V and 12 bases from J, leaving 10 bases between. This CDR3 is CASSLNQGTFF. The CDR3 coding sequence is TGTGCCAGCAGCTTAAATCAGGGGACTTTCTTT.

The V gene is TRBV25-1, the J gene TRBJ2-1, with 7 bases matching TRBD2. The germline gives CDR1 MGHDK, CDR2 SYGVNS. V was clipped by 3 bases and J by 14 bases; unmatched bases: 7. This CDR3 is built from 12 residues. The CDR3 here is CASSEKASGEFF. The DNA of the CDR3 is TGTGCCAGCAGTGAGAAAGCGAGCGGGGAGTTCTTC.

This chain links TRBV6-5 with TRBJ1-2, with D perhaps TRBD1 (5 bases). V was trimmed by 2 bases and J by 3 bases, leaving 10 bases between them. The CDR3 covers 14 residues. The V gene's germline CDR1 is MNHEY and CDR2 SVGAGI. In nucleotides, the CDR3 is TGTGCCAGCAGTTACGGGGGAAACCACTATGGCTACACCTTC. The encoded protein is CASSYGGNHYGYTF.

The CDR3 reads CSAMTGGKSSSEQYF. CDR3 DNA: TGCAGCGCTATGACAGGGGGAAAAAGTTCTAGCGAGCAGTACTTC. The chain recombines TRBV29-1 with TRBJ2-7; 9 nucleotides agree with TRBD1. V lost 7 bases to trimming and J lost 6 bases; unmatched junction nucleotides: 16. This CDR3 contains 15 residues. Germline V CDR1 and CDR2: SQVTM, ANQGSEA.

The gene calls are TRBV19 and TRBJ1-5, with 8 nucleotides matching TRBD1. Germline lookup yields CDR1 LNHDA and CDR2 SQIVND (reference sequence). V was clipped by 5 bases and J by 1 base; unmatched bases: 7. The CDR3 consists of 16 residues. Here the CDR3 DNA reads TGTGCCAGTAGTGGGACAGGACATCTGAGCAATCAGCCCCAGCATTTT. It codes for CASSGTGHLSNQPQHF.

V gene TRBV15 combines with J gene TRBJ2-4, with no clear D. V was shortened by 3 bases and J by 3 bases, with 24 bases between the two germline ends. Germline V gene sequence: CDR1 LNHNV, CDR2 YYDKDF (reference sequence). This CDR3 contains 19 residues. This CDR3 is CATSSRLLNWELGKNIQYF. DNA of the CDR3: TGTGCCACCAGCAGCCGACTCCTCAACTGGGAATTGGGCAAAAACATTCAGTACTTC.

Here the CDR3 DNA reads TGTGCCAGCAGCCCCGACAGGGGAGGTCGTGGGGCCAACGTCCTGACTTTC. Its protein is CASSPDRGGRGANVLTF. This rearrangement joins TRBV13 to TRBJ2-6; TRBD1 matches at 8 bases. Trimming at V came to 5 bases and at J to 3 bases, leaving 9 bases not matched to a gene. Germline-derived CDR1 and CDR2 are PRHDT and FYEKMQ (reference sequence). The CDR3 has 17 amino acids.

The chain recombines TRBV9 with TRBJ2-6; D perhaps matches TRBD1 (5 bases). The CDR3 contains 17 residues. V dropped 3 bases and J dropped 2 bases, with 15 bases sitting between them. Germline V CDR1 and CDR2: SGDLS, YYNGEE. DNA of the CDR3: TGTGCCAGCAGCGGTGTCAGGGTGCCTCCTGGGGCCAACGTCCTGACTTTC. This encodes CASSGVRVPPGANVLTF.

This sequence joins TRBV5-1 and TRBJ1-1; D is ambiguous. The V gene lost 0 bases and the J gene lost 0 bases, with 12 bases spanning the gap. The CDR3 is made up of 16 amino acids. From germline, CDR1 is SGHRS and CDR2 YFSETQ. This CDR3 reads CASSLAWQAVNTEAFF. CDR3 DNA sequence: TGCGCCAGCAGCTTGGCCTGGCAGGCCGTGAACACTGAAGCTTTCTTT.

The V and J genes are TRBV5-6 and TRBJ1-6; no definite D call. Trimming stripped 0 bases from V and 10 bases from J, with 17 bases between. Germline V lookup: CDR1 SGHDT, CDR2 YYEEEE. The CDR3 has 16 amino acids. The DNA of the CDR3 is TGTGCCAGCAGCTTGGTTCTCGGGCAGAAAACGTCACCCCTCCACTTT. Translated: CASSLVLGQKTSPLHF. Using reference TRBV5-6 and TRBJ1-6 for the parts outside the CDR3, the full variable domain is DAGVTQSPTHLIKTRGQQVTLRCSPKSGHDTVSWYQQALGQGPQFIFQYYEEEERQRGNFPDRFSGHQFPNYSSELNVNALLLGDSALYLCASSLVLGQKTSPLHFGNGTRLTVT.

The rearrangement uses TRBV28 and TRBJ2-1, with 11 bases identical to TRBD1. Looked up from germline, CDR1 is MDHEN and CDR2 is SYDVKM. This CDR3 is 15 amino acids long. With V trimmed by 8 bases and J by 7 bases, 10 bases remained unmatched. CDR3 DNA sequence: TGTGCCAGCCTTCTCCCGGGACAGGGGGTTAATGAGCAGTTCTTC. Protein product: CASLLPGQGVNEQFF.